This TCR beta chain appears in the sequencing data of a study of T cell repertoires in cytomegalovirus infection. Whole-study results and caveats: Across the ex vivo response, the dominant clonotypes were HLA-C-restricted CMV-specific TCR beta clonotypes.

Each CDR3 protein is one row after TCRdb ran MiXCR on the reads. The repertoire holds about 740,000 distinct CDR3 sequences, 35% to 40% seen once, with around 2.8% in the top ten. This clonotype has just one count. Its antigen is not identified. Germline and junction disagree at one end, which may indicate a read error. CDR1 is SGHAT, CDR2 FQNNGV, per germline. The CDR3 covers 14 residues. This TCR came from a human donor in good health (CMV status not recorded). Some clones in this sample may be carry-over from other donors' samples. The sequenced sample consisted of PBMCs. This chain joins TRBV11-2 and TRBJ2-1, with a tentative D call TRBD1 (6 bases). Here the CDR3 DNA reads TGTGCCAGCATCCAAGAGGGGGTATACAATGAGCAGTTATTC. Translation: CASIQEGVYNEQLF.